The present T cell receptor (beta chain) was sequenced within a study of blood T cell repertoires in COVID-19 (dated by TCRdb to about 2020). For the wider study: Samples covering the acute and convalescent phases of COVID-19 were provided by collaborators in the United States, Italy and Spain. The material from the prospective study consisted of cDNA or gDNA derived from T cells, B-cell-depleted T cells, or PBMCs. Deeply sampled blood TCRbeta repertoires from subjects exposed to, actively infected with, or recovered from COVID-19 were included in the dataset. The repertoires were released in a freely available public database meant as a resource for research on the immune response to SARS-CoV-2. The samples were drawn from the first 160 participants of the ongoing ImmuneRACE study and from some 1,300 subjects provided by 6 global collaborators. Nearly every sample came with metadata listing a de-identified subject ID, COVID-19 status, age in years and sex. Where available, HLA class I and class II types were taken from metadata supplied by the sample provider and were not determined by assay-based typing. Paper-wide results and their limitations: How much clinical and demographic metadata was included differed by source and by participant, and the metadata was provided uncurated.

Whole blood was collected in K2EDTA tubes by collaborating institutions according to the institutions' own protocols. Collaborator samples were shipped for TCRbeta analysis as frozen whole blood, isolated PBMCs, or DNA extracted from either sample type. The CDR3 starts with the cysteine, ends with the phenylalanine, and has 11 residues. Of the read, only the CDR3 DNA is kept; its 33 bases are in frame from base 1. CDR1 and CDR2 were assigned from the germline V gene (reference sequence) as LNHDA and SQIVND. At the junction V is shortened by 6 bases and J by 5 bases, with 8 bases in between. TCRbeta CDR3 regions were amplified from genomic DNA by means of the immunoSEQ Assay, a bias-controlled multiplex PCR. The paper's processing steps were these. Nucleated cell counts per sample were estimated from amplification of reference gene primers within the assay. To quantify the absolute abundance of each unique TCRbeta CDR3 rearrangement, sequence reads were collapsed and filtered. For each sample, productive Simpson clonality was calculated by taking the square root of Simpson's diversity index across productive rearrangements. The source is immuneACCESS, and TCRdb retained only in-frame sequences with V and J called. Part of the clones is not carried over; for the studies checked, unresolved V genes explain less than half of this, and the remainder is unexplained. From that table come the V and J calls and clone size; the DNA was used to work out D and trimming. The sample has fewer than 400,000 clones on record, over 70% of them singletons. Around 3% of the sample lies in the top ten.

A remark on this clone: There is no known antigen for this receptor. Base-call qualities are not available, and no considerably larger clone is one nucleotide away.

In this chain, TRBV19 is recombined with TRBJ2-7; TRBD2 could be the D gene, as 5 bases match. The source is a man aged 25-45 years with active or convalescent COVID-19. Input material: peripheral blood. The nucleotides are TGTGCCAGTAGAGGAGGTGACGAGCAGTACTTC. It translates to CASRGGDEQYF.